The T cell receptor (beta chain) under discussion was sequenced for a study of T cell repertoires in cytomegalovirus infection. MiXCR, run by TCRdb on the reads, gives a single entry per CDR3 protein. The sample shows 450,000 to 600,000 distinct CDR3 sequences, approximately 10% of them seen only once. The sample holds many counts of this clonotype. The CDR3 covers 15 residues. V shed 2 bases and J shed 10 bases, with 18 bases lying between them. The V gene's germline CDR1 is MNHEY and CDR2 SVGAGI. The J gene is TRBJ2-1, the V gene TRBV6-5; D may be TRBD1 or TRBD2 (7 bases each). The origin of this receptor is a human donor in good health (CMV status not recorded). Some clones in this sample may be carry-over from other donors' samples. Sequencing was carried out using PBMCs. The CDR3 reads CASSYPGGSGGEQFF. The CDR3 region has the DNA TGTGCCAGCAGTTACCCAGGGGGTTCGGGAGGAGAGCAGTTCTTC.